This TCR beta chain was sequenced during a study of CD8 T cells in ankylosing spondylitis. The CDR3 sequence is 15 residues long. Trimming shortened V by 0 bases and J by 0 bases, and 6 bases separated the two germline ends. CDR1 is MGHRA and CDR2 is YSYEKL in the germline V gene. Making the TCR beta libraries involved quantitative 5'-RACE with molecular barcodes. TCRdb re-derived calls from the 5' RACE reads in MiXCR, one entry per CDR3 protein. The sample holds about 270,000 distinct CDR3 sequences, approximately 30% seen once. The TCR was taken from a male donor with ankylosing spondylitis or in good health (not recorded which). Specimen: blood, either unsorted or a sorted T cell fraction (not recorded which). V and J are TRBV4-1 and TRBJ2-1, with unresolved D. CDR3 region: CASSQDQASYNEQFF. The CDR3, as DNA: TGCGCCAGCAGCCAAGATCAGGCCTCCTACAATGAGCAGTTCTTC.